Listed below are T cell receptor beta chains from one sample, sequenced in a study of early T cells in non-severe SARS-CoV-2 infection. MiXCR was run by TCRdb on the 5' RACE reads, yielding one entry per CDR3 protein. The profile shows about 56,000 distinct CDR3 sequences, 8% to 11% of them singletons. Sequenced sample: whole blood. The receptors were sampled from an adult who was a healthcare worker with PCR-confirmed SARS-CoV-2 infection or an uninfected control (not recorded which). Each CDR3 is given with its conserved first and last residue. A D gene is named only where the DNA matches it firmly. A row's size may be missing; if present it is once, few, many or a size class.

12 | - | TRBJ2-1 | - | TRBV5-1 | TGCGCCAGCAGCCCGCACAGGGATGAGCAGTTCTTC | CASSPHRDEQFF
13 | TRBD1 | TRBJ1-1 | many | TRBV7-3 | TGTGCCAGCAGCTTAAGACAGGGCACTGAAGCTTTCTTT | CASSLRQGTEAFF
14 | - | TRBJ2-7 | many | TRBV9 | TGTGCCAGCAGCCCCGGCGGGACCGAGTACGAGCAGTACTTC | CASSPGGTEYEQYF
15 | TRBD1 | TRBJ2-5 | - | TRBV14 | TGTGCCAGCAGCCAAGAAGAGGCAGGGGGTGAGACCCAGTACTTC | CASSQEEAGGETQYF
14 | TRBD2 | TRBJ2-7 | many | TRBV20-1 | TGCAGTGCCAAAGGACTAGCGGGAGAAAGAGAGCAGTACTTC | CSAKGLAGEREQYF
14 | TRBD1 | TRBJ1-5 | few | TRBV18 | TGTGCCAGCTCACCCACAGGGGGCTATCAGCCCCAGCATTTT | CASSPTGGYQPQHF
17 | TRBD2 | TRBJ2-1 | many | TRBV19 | TGTGCCAGTAGTCTAACCCTAACTAGCGGGAGGGGGAATGAGCAGTTCTTC | CASSLTLTSGRGNEQFF
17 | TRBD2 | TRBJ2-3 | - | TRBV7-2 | TGTGCCAGCAGCCTAACGCGGCTAAGCGGGAGAACAGATACGCAGTATTTT | CASSLTRLSGRTDTQYF
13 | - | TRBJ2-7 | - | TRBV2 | TGTGCCAGCAGTGACAGTAATAGTTACGAGCAGTACTTC | CASSDSNSYEQYF
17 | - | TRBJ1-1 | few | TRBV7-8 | TGTGCCAGCAGCTTAGTGCGGCAGCGGAGAGCGGGCACTGAAGCTTTCTTT | CASSLVRQRRAGTEAFF
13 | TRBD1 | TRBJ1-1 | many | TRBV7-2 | TGTGCCAGCAGCCAACAGGGGGCGGCTGAAGCTTTCTTT | CASSQQGAAEAFF
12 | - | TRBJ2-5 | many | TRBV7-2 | TGTGCCAGCAGCCCGAGCTCGGGGACCCAGTACTTC | CASSPSSGTQYF
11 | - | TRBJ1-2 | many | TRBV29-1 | TGCAGCGTTGTGGAAGCCTATGGCTACACCTTC | CSVVEAYGYTF
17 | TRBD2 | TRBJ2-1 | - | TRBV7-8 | TGTGCCAGCAGCTTAAGGACTAGCGGGAGGATCTACAATGAGCAGTTCTTC | CASSLRTSGRIYNEQFF
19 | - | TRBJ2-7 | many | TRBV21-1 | TGTGCCAGCACCTTCACCGGGACAGGGAGGTCACCCTCCGCGTACGAGCAGTACTTC | CASTFTGTGRSPSAYEQYF
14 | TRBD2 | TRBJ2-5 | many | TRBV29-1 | TGCAGCCTCTCGATAGCGGGACGGGGAGAGACCCAGTACTTC | CSLSIAGRGETQYF
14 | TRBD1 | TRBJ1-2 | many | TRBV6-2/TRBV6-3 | TGTGCCAGCAGTCGCGGACAGGCCAACTATGGCTACACCTTC | CASSRGQANYGYTF
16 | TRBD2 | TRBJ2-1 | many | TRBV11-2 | TGTGCCAGCAGCCGGGGGACTACTGCCTGGTACAATGAGCAGTTCTTC | CASSRGTTAWYNEQFF
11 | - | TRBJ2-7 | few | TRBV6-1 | TGTGCCAGCGGAAGGACCTACGAGCAGTACTTC | CASGRTYEQYF
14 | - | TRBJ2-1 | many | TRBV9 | TGTGCCAGCAGCGTAGGGATCAACGACAATGAGCAGTTCTTC | CASSVGINDNEQFF
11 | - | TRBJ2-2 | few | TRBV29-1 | TGCAGCGTTGAAGCCACCGGGGAGCTGTTTTTT | CSVEATGELFF
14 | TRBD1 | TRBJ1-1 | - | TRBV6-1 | TGTGCCAGCAGTCGGACAGGGTCAGGGGTTAGGATTTTCTTT | CASSRTGSGVRIFF
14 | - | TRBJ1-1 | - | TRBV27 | TGTGCCAGCAGTCCACAACAGGGATTAACTGAAGCTTTCTTT | CASSPQQGLTEAFF
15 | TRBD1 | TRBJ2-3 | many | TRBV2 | TGTGCCACCCAACCAGGGGGCCGCACCGTGGATACGCAGTATTTT | CATQPGGRTVDTQYF
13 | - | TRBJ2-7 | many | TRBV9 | TGTGCCAGCAGCGCCGGGACCTACTACGAGCAGTACTTC | CASSAGTYYEQYF
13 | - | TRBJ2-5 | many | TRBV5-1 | TGCGCCAGCAGCGGACAGGAGGGAGAGACCCAGTACTTC | CASSGQEGETQYF
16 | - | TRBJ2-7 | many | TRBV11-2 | TGTGCCAGCAGCTTAGAACTGCAGGGGAAATCCTACGAGCAGTACTTC | CASSLELQGKSYEQYF
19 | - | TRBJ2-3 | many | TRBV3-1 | TGTGCCAGCAGCCAAGAGAGAACGTTTCGCGGGGCGAGCACAGATACGCAGTATTTT | CASSQERTFRGASTDTQYF
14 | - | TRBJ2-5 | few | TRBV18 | TGTGCCAGCTCACCCTCGGGAGAAGGGGAGACCCAGTACTTC | CASSPSGEGETQYF
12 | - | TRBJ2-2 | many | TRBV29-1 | TGCAGCGTGCGGACCCACACCGGGGAGCTGTTTTTT | CSVRTHTGELFF
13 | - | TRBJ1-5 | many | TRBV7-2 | TGTGCCAGCAGCTTTTGGGAGGAGCAGCCCCAGCATTTT | CASSFWEEQPQHF
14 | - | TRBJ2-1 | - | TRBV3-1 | TGTGCCAGCAGCCAAGCGGGAAGGATCAATGAGCAGTTCTTC | CASSQAGRINEQFF
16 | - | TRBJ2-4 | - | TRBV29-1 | TGCAGCGTTGAAGACCCCCGGCAGTTAGCCAAAAACATTCAGTACTTC | CSVEDPRQLAKNIQYF
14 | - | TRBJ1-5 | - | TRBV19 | TGTGCCAGCAGGAAGGCGGGAGGCGGTCAGCCCCAGCATTTT | CASRKAGGGQPQHF
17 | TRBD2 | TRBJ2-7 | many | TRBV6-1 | TGTGCCAGCTCCGAGCGGGTAGCGGGAGGTGGTTCCTACGAGCAGTACTTC | CASSERVAGGGSYEQYF
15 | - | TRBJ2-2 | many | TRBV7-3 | TGTGCCAGCAGCTTAGCCCGGACGTCCACCGGGGAGCTGTTTTTT | CASSLARTSTGELFF
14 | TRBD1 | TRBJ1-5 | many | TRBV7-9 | TGTGCCAGCAGCCCGGACAGGGCCAATCAGCCCCAGCATTTT | CASSPDRANQPQHF
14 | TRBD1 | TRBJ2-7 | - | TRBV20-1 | TGCAGTGCCACGTTTGGGACAGGGATCCACGAGCAGTACTTC | CSATFGTGIHEQYF
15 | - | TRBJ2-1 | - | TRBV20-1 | TGCAGTGCTAGAACCGACAGCAGCTCCTACAATGAGCAGTTCTTC | CSARTDSSSYNEQFF
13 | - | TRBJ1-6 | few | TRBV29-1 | TGCAGCGTTAAGGACAGCTTTAATTCACCCCTCCACTTT | CSVKDSFNSPLHF
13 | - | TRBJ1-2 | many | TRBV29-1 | TGCAGCGTTGAGGCTCGGGTGAACTATGGCTACACCTTC | CSVEARVNYGYTF